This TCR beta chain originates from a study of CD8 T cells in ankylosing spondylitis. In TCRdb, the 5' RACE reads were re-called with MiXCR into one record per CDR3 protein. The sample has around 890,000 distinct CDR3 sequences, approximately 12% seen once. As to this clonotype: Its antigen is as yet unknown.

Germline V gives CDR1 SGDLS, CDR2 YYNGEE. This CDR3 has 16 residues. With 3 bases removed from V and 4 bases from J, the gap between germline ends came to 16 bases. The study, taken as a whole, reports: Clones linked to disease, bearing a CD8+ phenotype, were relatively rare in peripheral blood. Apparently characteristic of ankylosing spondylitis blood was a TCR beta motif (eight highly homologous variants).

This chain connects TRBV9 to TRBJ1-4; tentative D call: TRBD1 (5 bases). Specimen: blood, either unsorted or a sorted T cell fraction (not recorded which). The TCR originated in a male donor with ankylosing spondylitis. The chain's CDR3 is CASSAFFGTLNEKLFF. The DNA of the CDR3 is TGTGCCAGCAGCGCCTTTTTTGGGACCCTTAATGAAAAACTGTTTTTT.